This TCR beta chain comes out of a study of PD-1 blockade in classical Hodgkin lymphoma. Each patient relapsed following autologous stem cell transplantation, and prior brentuximab vedotin exposure differed. The patients, who had relapsed/refractory classical Hodgkin lymphoma, achieved best responses of complete response, partial response or progressive disease. Germline CDR1 is SGHAT and CDR2 is FQNNGV. The V end lost 0 bases, the J end lost 4 bases, and 10 bases lay between the germline ends. This CDR3 region has 15 residues. As concerns this clone: Antigen: not known.

Findings and caveats of the study: Complete responders matched newly diagnosed patients in baseline diversity.

Sequencing was performed with immunoSEQ multiplex PCR; in TCRdb, only in-frame clones are kept and a portion is missing. The data contain some 96,000 clones, roughly 92% of them singletons. This chain uses TRBV11-2 with TRBJ1-3; D possibly corresponds to TRBD1 (5 bases). Specimen: peripheral blood mononuclear cells (PBMCs), collected at baseline. This TCR came from a human donor with classical Hodgkin lymphoma. CDR3 in amino acids: CASSLDIGGGNTIYF. In DNA, the CDR3 is TGTGCCAGCAGCTTAGATATCGGGGGAGGAAACACCATATATTTT.